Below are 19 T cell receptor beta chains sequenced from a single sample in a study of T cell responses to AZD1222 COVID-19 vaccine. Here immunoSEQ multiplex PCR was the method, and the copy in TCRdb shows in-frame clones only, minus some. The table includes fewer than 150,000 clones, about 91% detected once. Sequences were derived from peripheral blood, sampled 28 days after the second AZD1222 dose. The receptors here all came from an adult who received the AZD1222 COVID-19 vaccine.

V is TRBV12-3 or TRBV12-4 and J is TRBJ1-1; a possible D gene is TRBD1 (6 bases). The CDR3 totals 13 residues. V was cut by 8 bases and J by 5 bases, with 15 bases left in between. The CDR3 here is CASLRGGGTEAFF. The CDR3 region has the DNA TGTGCCAGCCTCAGGGGTGGGGGGACTGAAGCTTTCTTT.

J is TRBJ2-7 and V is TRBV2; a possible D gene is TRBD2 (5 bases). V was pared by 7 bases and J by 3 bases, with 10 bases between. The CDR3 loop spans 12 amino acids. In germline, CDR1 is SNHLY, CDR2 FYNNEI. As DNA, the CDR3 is TGTGCCAGCAAGGAGGTAGGCTACGAGCAGTACTTC. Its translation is CASKEVGYEQYF.

DNA of the CDR3: TGCAGTGCAGGACCGGGCTACGAGCAGTACTTC. Translation: CSAGPGYEQYF. The chain joins TRBV20-1 to TRBJ2-7; D is unclear. V was cut by 6 bases and J by 3 bases, with 9 bases left in between. The germline V gene has CDR1 DFQATT and CDR2 SNEGSKA (reference sequence). The CDR3 runs 11 residues.

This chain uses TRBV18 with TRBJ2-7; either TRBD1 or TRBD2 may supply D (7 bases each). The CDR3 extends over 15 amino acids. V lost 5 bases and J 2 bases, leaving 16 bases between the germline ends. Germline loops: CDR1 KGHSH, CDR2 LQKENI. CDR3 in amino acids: CASSAAGGGTYEQYF. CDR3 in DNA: TGTGCCAGCTCAGCCGCAGGGGGGGGAACCTACGAGCAGTACTTC.

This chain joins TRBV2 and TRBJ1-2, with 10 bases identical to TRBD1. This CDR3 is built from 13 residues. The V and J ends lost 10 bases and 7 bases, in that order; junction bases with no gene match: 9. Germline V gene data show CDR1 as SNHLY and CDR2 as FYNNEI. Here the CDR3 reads CATVRDRGGGYTF. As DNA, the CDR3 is TGTGCCACCGTGCGGGACAGGGGTGGTGGCTACACCTTC.

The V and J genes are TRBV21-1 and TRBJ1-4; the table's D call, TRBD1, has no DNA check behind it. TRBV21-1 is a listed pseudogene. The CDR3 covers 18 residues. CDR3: CASSLGGDRGRANEKLFF. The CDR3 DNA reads TGTGCCAGCAGCCTAGGGGGGGACAGGGGGCGTGCTAATGAAAAACTGTTTTTT.

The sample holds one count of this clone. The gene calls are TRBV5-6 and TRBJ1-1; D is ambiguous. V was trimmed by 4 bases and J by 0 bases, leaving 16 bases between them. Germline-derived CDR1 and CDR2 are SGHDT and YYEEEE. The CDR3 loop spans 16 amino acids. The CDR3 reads CASSPTPIAVNTEAFF. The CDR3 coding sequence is TGTGCCAGCAGCCCTACACCTATTGCCGTGAACACTGAAGCTTTCTTT.

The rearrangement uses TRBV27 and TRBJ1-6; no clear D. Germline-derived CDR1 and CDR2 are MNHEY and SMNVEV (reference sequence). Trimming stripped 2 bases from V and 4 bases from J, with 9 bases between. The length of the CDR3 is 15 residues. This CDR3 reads CASSLQPQYNSPLHF. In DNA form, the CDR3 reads TGTGCCAGCAGTTTACAACCACAGTATAATTCACCCCTCCACTTT.

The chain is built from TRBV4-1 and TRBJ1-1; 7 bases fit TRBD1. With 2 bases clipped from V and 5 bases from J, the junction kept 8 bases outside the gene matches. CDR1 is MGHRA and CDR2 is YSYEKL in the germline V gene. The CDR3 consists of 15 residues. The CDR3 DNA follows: TGCGCCAGCAGCCAAACCGGGACAGTTAAGACTGAAGCTTTCTTT. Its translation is CASSQTGTVKTEAFF.

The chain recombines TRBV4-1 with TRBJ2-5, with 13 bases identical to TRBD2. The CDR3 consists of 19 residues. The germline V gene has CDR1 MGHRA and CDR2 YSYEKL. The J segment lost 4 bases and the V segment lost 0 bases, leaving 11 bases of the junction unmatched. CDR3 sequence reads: CASSQDSRTSGGARETQYF. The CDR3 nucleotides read TGCGCCAGCAGCCAAGACTCTCGCACTAGCGGGGGGGCCCGAGAGACCCAGTACTTC.

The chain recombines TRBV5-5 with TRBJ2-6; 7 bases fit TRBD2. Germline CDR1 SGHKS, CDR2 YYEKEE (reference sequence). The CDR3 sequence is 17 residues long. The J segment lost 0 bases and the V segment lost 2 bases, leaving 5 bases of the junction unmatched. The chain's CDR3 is CASSFEGLSSGANVLTF. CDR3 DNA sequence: TGTGCCAGCAGCTTTGAGGGACTAAGCTCTGGGGCCAACGTCCTGACTTTC.

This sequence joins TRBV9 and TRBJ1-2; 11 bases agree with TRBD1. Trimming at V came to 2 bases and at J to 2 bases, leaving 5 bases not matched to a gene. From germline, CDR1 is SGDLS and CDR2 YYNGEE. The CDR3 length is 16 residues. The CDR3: CASSVGTGGTNYGYTF. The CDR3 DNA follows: TGTGCCAGCAGCGTCGGGACAGGGGGTACCAACTATGGCTACACCTTC.

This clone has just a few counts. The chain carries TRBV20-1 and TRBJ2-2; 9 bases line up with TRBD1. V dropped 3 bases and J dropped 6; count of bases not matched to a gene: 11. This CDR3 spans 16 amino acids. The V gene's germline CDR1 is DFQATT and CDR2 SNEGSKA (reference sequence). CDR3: CSASPPQGAYSGELFF. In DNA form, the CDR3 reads TGCAGTGCTAGTCCCCCACAGGGGGCGTATTCCGGGGAGCTGTTTTTT.

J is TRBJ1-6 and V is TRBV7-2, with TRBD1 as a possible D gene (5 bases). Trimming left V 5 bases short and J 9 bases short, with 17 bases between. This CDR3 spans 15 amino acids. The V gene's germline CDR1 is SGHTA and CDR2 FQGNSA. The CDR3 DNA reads TGTGCCAGCAGCCCGGGGACCGGGAGGCCTTCACCCCTCCACTTT. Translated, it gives CASSPGTGRPSPLHF.

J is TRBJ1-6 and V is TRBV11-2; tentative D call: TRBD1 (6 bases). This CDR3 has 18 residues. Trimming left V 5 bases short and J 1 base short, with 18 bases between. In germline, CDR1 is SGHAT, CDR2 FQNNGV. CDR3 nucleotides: TGTGCCAGCAGCGAGTCCACAGGGCTCGGGTCCTATAATTCACCCCTCCACTTT. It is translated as CASSESTGLGSYNSPLHF. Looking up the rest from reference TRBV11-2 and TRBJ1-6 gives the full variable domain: EAGVAQSPRYKIIEKRQSVAFWCNPISGHATLYWYQQILGQGPKLLIQFQNNGVVDDSQLPKDRFSAERLKGVDSTLKIQPAKLEDSAVYLCASSESTGLGSYNSPLHFGNGTRLTVT.

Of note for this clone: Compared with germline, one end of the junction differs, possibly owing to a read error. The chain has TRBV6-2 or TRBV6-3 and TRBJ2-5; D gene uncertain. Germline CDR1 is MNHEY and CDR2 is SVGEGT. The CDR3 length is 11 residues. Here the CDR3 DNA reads TGTGCCAGCAGTTACCACGAGACCCAGTACTTC. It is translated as CASSYHETQYF.

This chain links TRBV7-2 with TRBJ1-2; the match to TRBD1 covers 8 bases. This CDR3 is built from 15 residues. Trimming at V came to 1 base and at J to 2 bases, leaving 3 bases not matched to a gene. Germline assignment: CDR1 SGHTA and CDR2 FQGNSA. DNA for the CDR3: TGTGCCAGCAGCTTAGTGACAGGGGAGAACTATGGCTACACCTTC. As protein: CASSLVTGENYGYTF.

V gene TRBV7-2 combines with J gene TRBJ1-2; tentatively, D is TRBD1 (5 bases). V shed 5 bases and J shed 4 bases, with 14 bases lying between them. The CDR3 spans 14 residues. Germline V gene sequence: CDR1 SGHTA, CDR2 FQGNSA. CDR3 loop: CASSPGSGSYGYTF. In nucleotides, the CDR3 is TGTGCCAGCAGCCCAGGGTCCGGAAGCTATGGCTACACCTTC.

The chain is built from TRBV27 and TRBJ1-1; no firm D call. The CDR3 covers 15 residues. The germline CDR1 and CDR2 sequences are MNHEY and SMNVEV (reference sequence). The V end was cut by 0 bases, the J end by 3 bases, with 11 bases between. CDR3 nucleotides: TGTGCCAGCAGTTTATCGCTCCTAAGGGACACTGAAGCTTTCTTT. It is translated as CASSLSLLRDTEAFF.